This T cell receptor beta chain was sequenced for a study of T cells in tuberculosis. Across the study: Sequenced TCRs come from CD1B-GMM tetramer-binding T cells.

Chain pairing is unknown; alpha and beta were sequenced separately. Data came from immunoSEQ multiplex PCR; TCRdb stores just in-frame clones and leaves some out. In the table there are more than 70,000 clones, approximately 91% of which are singletons. Study observations and caveats: T cells binding CD1B-GMM tetramer weakly possibly escaped the sort.

The CDR3 totals 15 residues. Germline CDR1 MDHEN, CDR2 SYDVKM. Trimming cost V 6 bases and J 5 bases; bases outside gene matches: 10. Cells were sorted from thawed PBMC rested overnight and stained with GMM-loaded CD1B tetramer, viability dye and anti-CD3. The CD1B tetramers carried C32 glucose monomycolate purified from Rhodococcus equi. PBMC for tetramer sorting were first depleted of CD14-expressing monocytes. The sequencing input was CD1b-GMM tetramer-negative cells sorted from PBMCs. The clonotype comes from an adult woman with latent tuberculosis. The chain combines TRBV28 with TRBJ2-7, with 10 positions matching TRBD1. The DNA of the CDR3 is TGTGCCAGCAGCTCCGGGACAGGGGTCGTCCACGAGCAGTACGTC. Amino acids: CASSSGTGVVHEQYV.